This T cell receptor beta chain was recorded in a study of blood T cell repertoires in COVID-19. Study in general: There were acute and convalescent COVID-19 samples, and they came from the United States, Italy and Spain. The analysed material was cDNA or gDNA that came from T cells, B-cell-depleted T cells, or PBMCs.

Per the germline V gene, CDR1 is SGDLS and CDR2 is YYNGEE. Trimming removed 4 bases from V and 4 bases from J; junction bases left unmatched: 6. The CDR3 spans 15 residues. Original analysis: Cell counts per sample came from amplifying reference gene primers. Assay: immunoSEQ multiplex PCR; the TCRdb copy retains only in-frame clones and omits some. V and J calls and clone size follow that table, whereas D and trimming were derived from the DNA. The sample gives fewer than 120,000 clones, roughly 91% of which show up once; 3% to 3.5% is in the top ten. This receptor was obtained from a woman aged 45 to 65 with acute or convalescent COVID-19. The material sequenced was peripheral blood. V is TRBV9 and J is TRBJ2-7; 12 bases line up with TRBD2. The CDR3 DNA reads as TGTGCCAGCAGCCCGGGGACTAGCGGGCAATACGAGCAGTACTTC. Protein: CASSPGTSGQYEQYF.